This TCR beta chain was sequenced during a study of T cells after yellow fever vaccination. The 5'RACE template-switching step produced TCR cDNA and added a universal primer site and UMIs. MiXCR, run by TCRdb on the 5' RACE reads, gives a single entry per CDR3 protein. The sample lists 170,000 or so distinct CDR3 sequences, about 6% occurring once. V was pared by 7 bases and J by 0 bases, with 10 bases of the junction left unmatched. This CDR3 contains 16 residues. The germline CDR1 and CDR2 sequences are SGHRS and YFSETQ. The chain employs TRBV5-1 and TRBJ2-3; TRBD2 matches 8 bases. Sequences were derived from CD4+ T cells sorted from PBMCs, sampled on the day of the first yellow fever vaccination. The receptor's source is a man between 18 and 29 years old who received the YFV17D yellow fever vaccine. The CDR3 region has the DNA TGCGCCAGCGGGTTGAGGCGGGGGGAAAGCACAGATACGCAGTATTTT. This gives the protein CASGLRRGESTDTQYF.